The 3 T cell receptor beta chains presented below share a single source sample, sequenced in a study of OX40 agonist ivuxolimab in advanced cancers. Assay: immunoSEQ multiplex PCR; the TCRdb copy retains only in-frame clones and omits some. Of about 20,000 clones listed, over 60% are singletons. The input for sequencing was CD4+ or CD8+ T cells sorted from blood, taken in a trial of the OX40 agonist ivuxolimab. The receptors come from an adult with an advanced solid tumor such as melanoma, head and neck, liver or kidney cancer.

The gene calls are TRBV9 and TRBJ2-3, with 8 bases fitting TRBD2. The junction had 7 bases not matched to a gene; V was cut back by 3 bases and J by 4 bases. Germline loops: CDR1 SGDLS, CDR2 YYNGEE. The CDR3 runs to 15 residues. CDR3 loop: CASSGSGAPADTQYF. Written as DNA, the CDR3 is TGTGCCAGCAGCGGTAGCGGGGCCCCCGCAGATACGCAGTATTTT.

The chain joins TRBV7-9 to TRBJ2-7; 10 bases are shared with TRBD1. This CDR3 spans 15 amino acids. The J segment lost 2 bases and the V segment lost 5 bases, leaving 6 bases of the junction unmatched. Germline lookup yields CDR1 SEHNR and CDR2 FQNEAQ (reference sequence). In DNA form, the CDR3 reads TGTGCCAGCAGCGACCGGGACAGGGGCACCTACGAGCAGTACTTC. This encodes CASSDRDRGTYEQYF.

The CDR3 spells CASSSPLAGGRASTDTQYF. DNA of the CDR3: TGTGCCAGCAGCTCACCCCTAGCGGGGGGCAGGGCTAGCACAGATACGCAGTATTTT. The chain links TRBV7-3 to TRBJ2-3; 11 nucleotides agree with TRBD2. The CDR3 has 19 amino acids. Looked up from germline, CDR1 is SGHTA and CDR2 is FQGTGA. V trimming: 4 bases; J trimming: 0 bases; junction bases outside the gene matches: 12.